This T cell receptor beta chain appears in the sequencing data of a study of regulatory T cells in long-lasting Graves disease. Time point here: newly diagnosed GD, antithyroid drugs for less than 3 months. Scientists built the TCR library using RNA that was extracted from PBMCs. Germline V gene sequence: CDR1 SEHNR, CDR2 FQNEAQ (reference sequence). V shed 3 bases and J shed 3 bases, with 10 bases lying between them. The CDR3 contains 14 residues. With iRepertoire HTBI primers and Arm-PCR of CDR3 regions, TCR beta libraries were built. TCRdb passed the multiplex PCR reads through MiXCR, listing each CDR3 protein once. The table lists about 370,000 distinct CDR3 sequences, less than 20% of them singletons. This clonotype has a count of ten or more.

This sequence joins TRBV7-9 and TRBJ2-3, with D perhaps TRBD2 (5 bases). The source of this sequence is a female donor with Graves disease. The source was peripheral blood mononuclear cells (PBMCs), collected at new diagnosis, from a patient treated with antithyroid drugs. In DNA form, the CDR3 reads TGTGCCAGCAGCTTCCCGGGGTGGACAGATACGCAGTATTTT. The encoded protein is CASSFPGWTDTQYF.